A single sample is the source of the 26 T cell receptor beta chains below, sequenced in a study of early T cells in non-severe SARS-CoV-2 infection. TCRdb fed the 5' RACE reads into MiXCR, producing one record per CDR3 protein. The data hold some 30,000 distinct CDR3 sequences, with roughly 5.4% observed a single time. The specimen sequenced was whole blood. These receptors all stem from an adult who was a healthcare worker with PCR-confirmed SARS-CoV-2 infection or an uninfected control (not recorded which).

This clonotype showed up just a few times. This chain connects TRBV2 to TRBJ2-4, with TRBD2 identical over 10 bases. V was pared by 8 bases and J by 0 bases, with 4 bases of the junction left unmatched. Germline CDR1 is SNHLY and CDR2 is FYNNEI. This CDR3 has 15 amino acids. CDR3 DNA sequence: TGTGCCAGCCGACGGACTAGCGGAGCCAAAAACATTCAGTACTTC. This gives the protein CASRRTSGAKNIQYF.

This clonotype appeared many times. This chain joins TRBV4-1 and TRBJ2-6, with a weak D call TRBD1 (6 bases). This CDR3 region has 15 residues. In germline, CDR1 is MGHRA, CDR2 YSYEKL. Trimming cost V 4 bases and J 1 base, with 8 bases left between them. The CDR3 DNA follows: TGCGCCAGCAGCCCACAGGGTTCTGGGGCCAACGTCCTGACTTTC. Its translation: CASSPQGSGANVLTF.

This clonotype occurred many times. The V gene is TRBV2, the J gene TRBJ2-7; no firm D call. CDR1 and CDR2 (germline): SNHLY, FYNNEI. CDR3 length: 13 amino acids. V was shortened by 4 bases and J by 1 base, with 8 bases between the two germline ends. As DNA, the CDR3 is TGTGCCAGCAGTGGGGCAGTATCCTACGAGCAGTACTTC. Protein: CASSGAVSYEQYF.

This clonotype was seen repeatedly, ten times or more. The chain is built from TRBV6-2 or TRBV6-3 and TRBJ1-5; no clear D. This CDR3 region has 13 residues. The V end lost 4 bases, the J end lost 7 bases, and 11 bases lay between the germline ends. Germline V gene data show CDR1 as MNHEY and CDR2 as SVGEGT. DNA of the CDR3: TGTGCCAGCAGTTCGGGGTTGTCCCAGCCCCAGCATTTT. It is translated as CASSSGLSQPQHF.

The chain combines TRBV7-9 with TRBJ2-7, with 7 bases identical to TRBD2. V trimming: 5 bases; J trimming: 4 bases; junction bases outside the gene matches: 11. The CDR3 totals 15 residues. Germline-derived CDR1 and CDR2 are SEHNR and FQNEAQ (reference sequence). The CDR3 spells CASSQDSIAGYEQYF. As DNA, the CDR3 is TGTGCCAGCAGCCAAGATTCGATAGCGGGTTACGAGCAGTACTTC.

This clonotype has at least ten counts. The chain recombines TRBV12-2 with TRBJ2-4; TRBD2, the D gene given by the table, was not confirmed from the DNA. TRBV12-2 is given as a pseudogene. The CDR3 loop spans 18 amino acids. The CDR3 region is CASRLPRGDSGSKNIQYF. The CDR3 DNA follows: TGTGCAAGTCGCTTACCGCGAGGGGACAGCGGGAGTAAAAACATTCAGTACTTC.

This clonotype appeared many times. In DNA, the CDR3 is TGCAGCGTTGAAGTAGTAGGGGCGGAATATGGCTACACCTTC. Amino acid sequence: CSVEVVGAEYGYTF. The gene calls are TRBV29-1 and TRBJ1-2, with a possible D match to TRBD1 (5 bases). The germline V and J ends were trimmed by 1 base and 5 bases, with 14 bases remaining between them. This CDR3 contains 14 residues. The germline CDR1 and CDR2 sequences are SQVTM and ANQGSEA.

The CDR3 DNA is TGTGCCAGTTGGGGAGGGCCCTCGAACACCGGGGAGCTGTTTTTT. Its translation: CASWGGPSNTGELFF. The chain uses TRBV28 and TRBJ2-2; 7 nucleotides line up with TRBD2. CDR1 is MDHEN and CDR2 is SYDVKM in the germline V gene. This CDR3 has 15 residues. V shed 9 bases and J 0 bases; nucleotides not matched to a gene: 7. The full variable domain, in which reference TRBV28 and TRBJ2-2 provide the parts outside the CDR3, is DVKVTQSSRYLVKRTGEKVFLECVQDMDHENMFWYRQDPGLGLRLIYFSYDVKMKEKGDIPEGYSVSREKKERFSLILESASTNQTSMYLCASWGGPSNTGELFFGEGSRLTVL.

This clonotype was found many times. The chain combines TRBV15 with TRBJ1-1; no clear D. Germline CDR1 reads LNHNV; CDR2 reads YYDKDF (reference sequence). The CDR3 is made up of 13 amino acids. Trimming took off 2 bases at V and 0 bases at J, with 4 bases between the two ends. The CDR3 sequence: CATSRLMNTEAFF. In DNA form, the CDR3 reads TGTGCCACCAGCAGACTTATGAACACTGAAGCTTTCTTT.

In this sample, this clonotype turned up many times. V usage is TRBV28 and J usage is TRBJ1-1; D is ambiguous. V was trimmed by 4 bases and J by 3 bases, leaving 9 bases between them. This CDR3 contains 13 residues. Germline V lookup: CDR1 MDHEN, CDR2 SYDVKM. The DNA for the CDR3 is TGTGCCAGCAGTTCCCCGAGGTACACTGAAGCTTTCTTT. Amino acid sequence: CASSSPRYTEAFF.

This clonotype was seen many times. This chain connects TRBV6-5 to TRBJ2-3, with no clear D. The CDR3 consists of 13 residues. The germline V gene has CDR1 MNHEY and CDR2 SVGAGI. V lost 0 bases to trimming and J lost 6 bases, with 7 bases between them. CDR3 sequence reads: CASSYSSWDTQYF. As DNA, the CDR3 is TGTGCCAGCAGTTACTCGTCATGGGATACGCAGTATTTT.

This clonotype was found many times. V and J are TRBV28 and TRBJ2-1; no definite D call. From germline, CDR1 is MDHEN and CDR2 SYDVKM. The length of the CDR3 is 13 residues. The V and J ends lost 1 base and 6 bases respectively, with 7 bases between them. CDR3 coding DNA: TGTGCCAGCAGTTTATCAGCCGGCAATGAGCAGTTCTTC. This codes for CASSLSAGNEQFF.

This clonotype was picked up a small number of times. The rearrangement joins TRBV4-3 to TRBJ2-5; TRBD2 agrees at 8 bases. The CDR3 is 17 amino acids. The J segment lost 4 bases and the V segment lost 5 bases, leaving 15 bases of the junction unmatched. Germline V gene sequence: CDR1 LGHNA, CDR2 YSLEER. The CDR3 sequence is CASSKKAGAEGLETQYF. The CDR3 DNA is TGCGCCAGCAGCAAAAAAGCGGGAGCTGAGGGTTTAGAGACCCAGTACTTC.

This clonotype was picked up many times. The chain combines TRBV11-2 with TRBJ2-3, with 9 nucleotides matching TRBD1. After removal of 4 bases from V and 6 bases from J, the junction contained 11 bases not matched to a gene. Germline assignment: CDR1 SGHAT and CDR2 FQNNGV. The CDR3 runs 16 residues. This CDR3 is CASSSRTGERGDTQYF. The DNA of the CDR3 is TGTGCCAGCAGCTCGAGGACAGGGGAGAGAGGCGATACGCAGTATTTT. Filled out from reference TRBV11-2 and TRBJ2-3, the complete variable domain reads EAGVAQSPRYKIIEKRQSVAFWCNPISGHATLYWYQQILGQGPKLLIQFQNNGVVDDSQLPKDRFSAERLKGVDSTLKIQPAKLEDSAVYLCASSSRTGERGDTQYFGPGTRLTVL.

This clonotype was observed at least ten times. The rearrangement joins TRBV10-1 to TRBJ2-1; 10 bases agree with TRBD1. V shed 4 bases and J 6 bases; nucleotides not matched to a gene: 3. Germline V gene lookup returns CDR1 WNHNN and CDR2 SYGVQD (reference sequence). The CDR3 spans 14 residues. The DNA for the CDR3 is TGCGCCAGCAGTGGGACAGGGGGGGCCAATGAGCAGTTCTTC. It yields the protein CASSGTGGANEQFF.

Many counts were recorded for this clonotype. The chain uses TRBV6-1 and TRBJ2-1; D may be TRBD1 (6 bases). Germline V CDR1 and CDR2: MNHNS, SASEGT. V lost 1 base to trimming and J lost 3 bases, with 13 bases between them. This CDR3 has 16 residues. CDR3 DNA sequence: TGTGCCAGCAGTGAAGAGCAGGGGTTTTTCTACAATGAGCAGTTCTTC. It yields the protein CASSEEQGFFYNEQFF.

This clonotype rates as medium-sized. The chain uses TRBV29-1 and TRBJ1-1; D gene uncertain. The CDR3 contains 11 residues. In germline, CDR1 is SQVTM, CDR2 ANQGSEA. The V and J ends lost 6 bases and 1 base respectively, with 6 bases between them. The CDR3 loop is CSVPANTEAFF. Written as DNA, the CDR3 is TGCAGCGTGCCAGCGAACACTGAAGCTTTCTTT.

This sequence joins TRBV7-3 and TRBJ2-3; maybe TRBD1 (5 bases). CDR3 length equals 14 residues. Trimming took 1 base from V and 3 from J, leaving 8 bases between them. Per germline, CDR1 SGHTA and CDR2 FQGTGA. As DNA, the CDR3 is TGTGCCAGCAGCTTAAAGCCAGGGACAGATACGCAGTATTTT. This encodes CASSLKPGTDTQYF.

This clonotype was seen more than once but under ten times. The chain carries TRBV5-1 and TRBJ2-5, with D possibly being TRBD1 (5 bases). Germline CDR1 is SGHRS and CDR2 is YFSETQ. Trimming removed 8 bases at V and 0 bases at J, with 17 bases between. This CDR3 has 15 amino acids. The CDR3 DNA follows: TGCGCCAGTTCCCAGGGTCTATTGTACCAAGAGACCCAGTACTTC. Its protein product is CASSQGLLYQETQYF.

The table lists this clonotype with many counts. The gene calls are TRBV6-5 and TRBJ2-3, with 11 bases fitting TRBD2. In germline, CDR1 is MNHEY, CDR2 SVGAGI. The CDR3 is 17 amino acids. The trim removed 7 bases at V and 5 bases at J, leaving 14 bases unmatched. The CDR3 sequence is CASMASGRSFLGDTQYF. The CDR3 nucleotides read TGTGCCAGCATGGCTAGCGGGAGGTCCTTTCTCGGAGATACGCAGTATTTT.

Ten or more counts support this clonotype. The rearrangement uses TRBV2 and TRBJ1-5; TRBD1 matches at 8 bases. Germline V CDR1 and CDR2: SNHLY, FYNNEI. V trimming: 0 bases; J trimming: 6 bases; junction bases outside the gene matches: 10. There are 17 residues in the CDR3. The CDR3 region is CASSEAGSGGRRQPQHF. The CDR3 DNA follows: TGTGCCAGCAGTGAAGCTGGGTCAGGGGGCCGCCGTCAGCCCCAGCATTTT.

In this sample, this clonotype turned up many times. The CDR3 spells CATSRADRVTEAFF. The CDR3 DNA reads TGTGCCACCAGCAGAGCCGACAGGGTCACTGAAGCTTTCTTT. The V call is TRBV15, the J call TRBJ1-1, with 7 bases aligning to TRBD1. The ends lost 1 base at V and 4 bases at J; junction bases unmatched: 3. From germline, CDR1 is LNHNV and CDR2 YYDKDF (reference sequence). The CDR3 covers 14 residues.

At least ten counts were recorded for this clonotype. The chain links TRBV7-9 to TRBJ2-1; 12 nucleotides match TRBD2. CDR1 and CDR2 from the germline V gene are SEHNR and FQNEAQ (reference sequence). There are 21 residues in the CDR3. V was clipped by 1 base and J by 0 bases; unmatched bases: 13. CDR3 sequence (DNA): TGTGCCAGCAGCTTAGTACCAGGGCTAGCGGGAGGGCCCAGCTCCTACAATGAGCAGTTCTTC. This codes for CASSLVPGLAGGPSSYNEQFF.

Details on this clonotype: A much larger clone is a single base away; this may be a read error. This sequence joins TRBV2 and TRBJ2-4; D possibly corresponds to TRBD2 (6 bases). Germline V gives CDR1 SNHLY, CDR2 FYNNEI. V dropped 4 bases and J dropped 1 base, with 11 bases sitting between them. The CDR3 covers 15 residues. The CDR3 protein is CASSAPAGAKNIQYF. The CDR3 coding sequence is TGTGCCAGCAGTGCCCCGGCGGGGGCCAAAAACATTCAGTACTTC.

This clonotype has a count of ten or more. V gene TRBV6-5 combines with J gene TRBJ2-7, with TRBD2 matching 8 bases. Trimming cost V 6 bases and J 0 bases; bases outside gene matches: 4. From germline, CDR1 is MNHEY and CDR2 SVGAGI. The CDR3 sequence is 14 residues long. The CDR3 sequence: CASRPGTSSYEQYF. The CDR3, as DNA: TGTGCCAGCAGACCCGGGACTAGCTCCTACGAGCAGTACTTC.

This clonotype came up many times. The chain recombines TRBV19 with TRBJ2-7; 9 nucleotides align to TRBD1. The CDR3 has 13 residues. The trim removed 9 bases at V and 5 bases at J, leaving 8 bases unmatched. The germline V gene has CDR1 LNHDA and CDR2 SQIVND (reference sequence). In DNA form, the CDR3 reads TGTGCCAGCCGGCCGACAGGGGGTGACGAGCAGTACTTC. It specifies CASRPTGGDEQYF.